This T cell receptor beta chain originates from a study of T cells in Graves' hyperthyroidism and ophthalmopathy. Amplified regions were TCR beta CDR3 sequences from RNA transcripts. The TCR CDR3 was amplified in a first-round RT-PCR using the HTBI primer set. One entry per CDR3 protein, called by TCRdb with MiXCR from the multiplex PCR reads. The table shows a few hundred thousand distinct CDR3 sequences, with more than 13% occurring only once. The study, taken as a whole, reports: The model predicted ophthalmopathy a median approximately 6 months before onset.

The PBMCs had their origin in roughly 9.4 ml of fresh peripheral blood. V was pared by 5 bases and J by 0 bases, with 13 bases between. The CDR3 runs 14 residues. Germline assignment: CDR1 DFQATT and CDR2 SNEGSKA (reference sequence). This clonotype was observed a few times. Its antigen is undetermined. This TCR derives from a woman between 25 and 40 years old with Graves' hyperthyroidism. The chain joins TRBV20-1 to TRBJ2-5, with D unresolved. The sequenced sample consisted of blood. The CDR3 reads CSAPRTLYQETQYF. The CDR3 DNA reads TGCAGTGCTCCGCGAACTTTGTACCAAGAGACCCAGTACTTC.